The next 16 T cell receptor beta chains were all read from a single sample in a study of control samples from healthy donors and cancer patients. Assay: immunoSEQ multiplex PCR; the TCRdb copy retains only in-frame clones and omits some. The sample has 150,000 to 200,000 clones, 94% seen once. Sequenced material: blood. The receptors were sampled from a woman between 18 and 29 years old in good health.

The chain is built from TRBV25-1 and TRBJ1-2; D is possibly TRBD1 (5 bases). The CDR3 has 16 amino acids. Germline assignment: CDR1 MGHDK and CDR2 SYGVNS. The V gene lost 8 bases and the J gene lost 1 base, with 20 bases spanning the gap. The CDR3 reads CASAIGRVRVNYGYTF. CDR3 nucleotide sequence: TGTGCCAGCGCAATTGGCAGGGTGAGAGTTAACTATGGCTACACCTTC.

As to this clone: The identical CDR3 is also encoded by other nucleotide sequences in the sample. The V and J genes are TRBV27 and TRBJ1-2; 9 nucleotides match TRBD1. This CDR3 has 15 residues. Germline CDR1 MNHEY, CDR2 SMNVEV (reference sequence). The ends lost 5 bases at V and 2 bases at J; junction bases unmatched: 6. As DNA, the CDR3 is TGTGCCAGCAGTCTGGGACAGGGAGGAAACTATGGCTACACCTTC. Translation gives CASSLGQGGNYGYTF.

V usage is TRBV18 and J usage is TRBJ2-1; 8 bases fit TRBD2. CDR1 and CDR2 (germline): KGHSH, LQKENI. The trim removed 9 bases at V and 7 bases at J, leaving 11 bases unmatched. CDR3 length: 14 residues. The CDR3 DNA follows: TGTGCCAGTATTTTACTAGCGGATGGGAATGAGCAGTTCTTC. Amino acids: CASILLADGNEQFF.

The J gene is TRBJ2-2, the V gene TRBV5-8, with 7 bases matching TRBD1. This CDR3 region has 14 residues. With V trimmed by 2 bases and J by 5 bases, 3 bases remained unmatched. Looked up from germline, CDR1 is SGHTS and CDR2 is YDEGEE. The chain's CDR3 is CASSFRQGTGELFF. CDR3 coding DNA: TGTGCCAGCAGCTTTCGACAGGGAACCGGGGAGCTGTTTTTT. The full variable domain, its missing parts supplied by reference TRBV5-8 and TRBJ2-2, is EAGVTQSPTHLIKTRGQQATLRCSPISGHTSVYWYQQALGLGLQFLLWYDEGEERNRGNFPPRFSGRQFPNYSSELNVNALELEDSALYLCASSFRQGTGELFFGEGSRLTVL.

Only a few counts were recorded for this clone. The chain combines TRBV5-1 with TRBJ2-5, with 8 nucleotides matching TRBD2. There are 15 residues in the CDR3. Germline CDR1 reads SGHRS; CDR2 reads YFSETQ. V was clipped by 0 bases and J by 2 bases; unmatched bases: 3. In DNA, the CDR3 is TGCGCCAGCAGCTTGGCCACTAGCGGACAAGAGACCCAGTACTTC. Amino acids: CASSLATSGQETQYF.

The V call is TRBV28, the J call TRBJ1-1; D possibly corresponds to TRBD1 (6 bases). Germline CDR1 reads MDHEN; CDR2 reads SYDVKM. V lost 5 bases and J 5 bases, leaving 21 bases between the germline ends. There are 16 residues in the CDR3. This CDR3 reads CASSPETGLERTEAFF. The CDR3 nucleotides read TGTGCCAGCAGTCCCGAGACAGGTCTCGAGAGGACTGAAGCTTTCTTT.

The genes are TRBV9 and TRBJ1-4; D call uncertain. Trimming took off 0 bases at V and 5 bases at J, with 8 bases between the two ends. In germline, CDR1 is SGDLS, CDR2 YYNGEE. The CDR3 has 14 amino acids. The CDR3 is CASSVERENEKLFF. CDR3 nucleotides: TGTGCCAGCAGCGTAGAACGCGAGAATGAAAAACTGTTTTTT. Full variable domain (outside the CDR3, taken from reference TRBV9 and TRBJ1-4): DSGVTQTPKHLITATGQRVTLRCSPRSGDLSVYWYQQSLDQGLQFLIQYYNGEERAKGNILERFSAQQFPDLHSELNLSSLELGDSALYFCASSVERENEKLFFGSGTQLSVL.

The chain has TRBV6-5 and TRBJ2-1, with a possible D match to TRBD1 (6 bases). This CDR3 has 14 amino acids. V lost 5 bases and J 2 bases, leaving 10 bases between the germline ends. From germline, CDR1 is MNHEY and CDR2 SVGAGI. The CDR3 DNA follows: TGTGCCAGCAGTACCCCAGGGGCCTACAATGAGCAGTTCTTC. Amino acids: CASSTPGAYNEQFF.

In nucleotides, the CDR3 is TGTGCCAGCAGTGACAGATATAGCAATCAGCCCCAGCATTTT. This gives the protein CASSDRYSNQPQHF. This chain uses TRBV2 with TRBJ1-5, with no clear D. Trimming shortened V by 3 bases and J by 0 bases, and 6 bases separated the two germline ends. Germline V gene data show CDR1 as SNHLY and CDR2 as FYNNEI. There are 14 residues in the CDR3.

This clone was detected only once. The rearrangement uses TRBV5-1 and TRBJ2-2; 7 bases agree with TRBD1. Unmatched junction bases numbered 2, after V lost 2 bases and J lost 4 bases. CDR1 and CDR2 from the germline V gene are SGHRS and YFSETQ. CDR3 length: 14 amino acids. Here the CDR3 reads CASSFGTVTGELFF. CDR3 nucleotides: TGCGCCAGCAGCTTTGGGACAGTCACCGGGGAGCTGTTTTTT.

The chain joins TRBV19 to TRBJ2-6; TRBD1 aligns across 9 bases. Per germline, CDR1 LNHDA and CDR2 SQIVND (reference sequence). The CDR3 is made up of 18 amino acids. The V segment lost 2 bases and the J segment 6 bases; nucleotides outside the gene matches: 11. The DNA for the CDR3 is TGTGCCAGTAGTATACCCCCGGGGACAGGGAAGATGGCCAACGTCCTGACTTTC. Protein sequence: CASSIPPGTGKMANVLTF.

This clone showed up just a few times. The V and J genes are TRBV5-5 and TRBJ2-2; D not resolved. Germline V gene lookup returns CDR1 SGHKS and CDR2 YYEKEE (reference sequence). CDR3 length: 13 amino acids. V was shortened by 4 bases and J by 4 bases, with 8 bases between the two germline ends. The DNA for the CDR3 is TGTGCCAGCAGCCCTCAAAGCACCGGGGAGCTGTTTTTT. Its translation: CASSPQSTGELFF. Variable domain in full (rest from reference TRBV5-5 and TRBJ2-2): DAGVTQSPTHLIKTRGQQVTLRCSPISGHKSVSWYQQVLGQGPQFIFQYYEKEERGRGNFPDRFSARQFPNYSSELNVNALLLGDSALYLCASSPQSTGELFFGEGSRLTVL.

This clone was detected only once. The chain combines TRBV5-4 with TRBJ1-1; D not resolved. Germline V gives CDR1 SGHNT, CDR2 YYREEE (reference sequence). The CDR3 is 13 residues long. V gave up 4 bases and J gave up 6 bases, with 13 bases separating them. CDR3 residues: CASSRVGMAEAFF. CDR3 nucleotide sequence: TGTGCCAGCAGCCGGGTCGGGATGGCTGAAGCTTTCTTT.

The chain employs TRBV3-1 (or the pseudogene TRBV3-2) and TRBJ2-7; D perhaps matches TRBD2 (5 bases). The CDR3 consists of 14 residues. V dropped 5 bases and J dropped 3 bases, with 14 bases sitting between them. Germline CDR1 LGHDT, CDR2 YNNKEL (reference sequence). This chain's CDR3 is CASSYALGNYEQYF. The CDR3 bases are TGTGCCAGCAGCTACGCGCTCGGGAACTACGAGCAGTACTTC.

V usage is TRBV10-3 and J usage is TRBJ2-1, with 10 bases that match TRBD1. This CDR3 comprises 14 residues. Unmatched junction bases numbered 6, after V lost 8 bases and J lost 5 bases. Germline V lookup: CDR1 ENHRY, CDR2 SYGVKD. This chain's CDR3 is CAIQPGQGNNEQFF. CDR3 DNA sequence: TGTGCCATCCAACCGGGACAGGGGAACAATGAGCAGTTCTTC.

This rearrangement joins TRBV7-2 to TRBJ2-1; perhaps D is TRBD1 or TRBD2 (6 bases each). Per germline, CDR1 SGHTA and CDR2 FQGNSA. Trimming took 2 bases from V and 4 from J, leaving 12 bases between them. CDR3 length: 15 residues. CDR3 sequence reads: CASSLRGDDYNEQFF. CDR3 DNA sequence: TGTGCCAGCAGCTTAAGGGGGGACGATTACAATGAGCAGTTCTTC.